A selection of T cell receptor beta chains follows, all from one sample in a study of CD8+ T cells in alopecia areata. The table came from immunoSEQ multiplex PCR; TCRdb's copy has only in-frame clones and leaves some out. The data show around 190,000 clones, with over 60% seen just once and around 4% held by the top ten. This specimen was CD4+ T cells sorted from blood, taken at week 4, from a patient treated with tofacitinib. Every receptor here comes from a human donor with alopecia areata. CDR3s include the opening cysteine and the closing phenylalanine or tryptophan. The order of the fields is D gene, V gene, J gene, CDR3 length, clone size, CDR3 DNA, CDR3 protein. D genes are given only for firm matches. Some rows have no size entry. The others give once, few or many, or a class for an expanded clone.

D: TRBD1
V: TRBV7-8
J: TRBJ1-5
length: 16
size: NA
DNA: TGTGCCAGCAGCTTAGTCGGAGGGGGCGCGGGCCAGCCCCAGCATTTT
CDR3: CASSLVGGGAGQPQHF

D: NA
V: TRBV25-1
J: TRBJ1-2
length: 13
size: NA
DNA: TGTGCCAGCAGTGATAGGGGAGGCTATGGCTACACCTTC
CDR3: CASSDRGGYGYTF

D: TRBD1
V: TRBV13
J: TRBJ2-6
length: 18
size: NA
DNA: TGTGCCAGCAGCTTAGTCGGGACAGGGGTTGCTGGGGCCAACGTCCTGACTTTC
CDR3: CASSLVGTGVAGANVLTF

D: NA
V: TRBV15
J: TRBJ1-2
length: 14
size: NA
DNA: TGTGCCACCAGCAGAGTTTCAGGCGGGTATGGCTACACCTTC
CDR3: CATSRVSGGYGYTF

D: TRBD1
V: TRBV4-1
J: TRBJ2-1
length: 14
size: few
DNA: TGCGCCAGCAGCCAACCGGGACAGGGGGAAGAGCAGTTCTTC
CDR3: CASSQPGQGEEQFF

D: NA
V: TRBV19
J: TRBJ1-3
length: 16
size: NA
DNA: TGTGCCAGTAGTATCGTCGGCAGCACCTCTGGAAACACCATATATTTT
CDR3: CASSIVGSTSGNTIYF

D: NA
V: TRBV29-1
J: TRBJ1-5
length: 13
size: NA
DNA: TGCAGCGTCGCCGGACAGAGCAATCAGCCCCAGCATTTT
CDR3: CSVAGQSNQPQHF

D: NA
V: TRBV2
J: TRBJ2-5
length: 12
size: NA
DNA: TGTGCCAGCAGGAGCGGAGGGCAGACCCAGTACTTC
CDR3: CASRSGGQTQYF

D: NA
V: TRBV4-3
J: TRBJ1-5
length: 16
size: NA
DNA: TGCGCCAGCAGCCAAGAGGTTGGGAGGGGCAATCAGCCCCAGCATTTT
CDR3: CASSQEVGRGNQPQHF

D: NA
V: TRBV6-6
J: TRBJ1-2
length: 14
size: NA
DNA: TGTGCCAGCAGTTACCCACAGGGAAACTATGGCTACACCTTC
CDR3: CASSYPQGNYGYTF

D: TRBD2
V: TRBV2
J: TRBJ2-1
length: 15
size: NA
DNA: TGTGCCAGCAGTGAAAAGTCAGGGAGGGTCGATGAGCAGTTCTTC
CDR3: CASSEKSGRVDEQFF

D: NA
V: TRBV28
J: TRBJ1-2
length: 12
size: NA
DNA: TGTGCCATCTGGGAGGGACGAAGTGGCTACACCTTC
CDR3: CAIWEGRSGYTF

D: NA
V: TRBV5-6
J: TRBJ2-3
length: 15
size: NA
DNA: TGTGCCAGCAGCTTGGGGCAGGGAGGGGGAGATACGCAGTATTTT
CDR3: CASSLGQGGGDTQYF

D: NA
V: TRBV9
J: TRBJ2-3
length: 14
size: NA
DNA: TGTGCCAGCAGCGCCGACAGCGGCAAGGATACGCAGTATTTT
CDR3: CASSADSGKDTQYF

D: NA
V: TRBV29-1
J: TRBJ1-2
length: 12
size: few
DNA: TGCAGCGTTGGGATGTTCAGGGATGGCTACACCTTC
CDR3: CSVGMFRDGYTF

D: TRBD2
V: TRBV23-1
J: TRBJ2-1
length: 17
size: few
DNA: TGCGCCAGCAGTCAATCGACTAGCGGGGGCACCTACAATGAGCAGTTCTTC
CDR3: CASSQSTSGGTYNEQFF

D: NA
V: TRBV29-1
J: TRBJ1-2
length: 12
size: few
DNA: TGCAGCGTTCGGACGGCCAACTATGGCTACACCTTC
CDR3: CSVRTANYGYTF

D: NA
V: TRBV4-2
J: TRBJ1-2
length: 15
size: NA
DNA: TGTGCCAGCAGCCAAGATCTGACAGAAAACTATGGCTACACCTTC
CDR3: CASSQDLTENYGYTF

D: TRBD1
V: TRBV7-2
J: TRBJ2-1
length: 15
size: NA
DNA: TGTGCCAGCAGCCCTGGACAGGGCAATCGGGGTGAGCAGTTCTTC
CDR3: CASSPGQGNRGEQFF

D: TRBD2
V: TRBV7-8
J: TRBJ2-7
length: 15
size: NA
DNA: TGTGCCAGCAGCTTGAGGACTAGCGCCGCCTACGAGCAGTACTTC
CDR3: CASSLRTSAAYEQYF

D: NA
V: TRBV4-1
J: TRBJ1-1
length: 13
size: NA
DNA: TGCGCCAGCAGCCAGGGAGGGAACACTGAAGCTTTCTTT
CDR3: CASSQGGNTEAFF

D: TRBD1
V: TRBV7-9
J: TRBJ1-5
length: 13
size: once
DNA: TGTGCCAGCAGCTCCCAGGGGGCTCAGCCCCAGCATTTT
CDR3: CASSSQGAQPQHF

D: NA
V: TRBV7-9
J: TRBJ2-5
length: 16
size: NA
DNA: TGTGCCAGCAGCCTCACCTCGGGACTTGGAGGGGAGACCCAGTACTTC
CDR3: CASSLTSGLGGETQYF

D: NA
V: TRBV5-4
J: TRBJ1-5
length: 13
size: NA
DNA: TGTGCCAGCAGCTTTGCGGGAGATCAGCCCCAGCATTTT
CDR3: CASSFAGDQPQHF

D: NA
V: TRBV7-2
J: TRBJ1-2
length: 13
size: NA
DNA: TGTGCCATACACTTACAGGGAAACTATGGCTACACCTTC
CDR3: CAIHLQGNYGYTF

D: NA
V: TRBV9
J: TRBJ2-3
length: 16
size: NA
DNA: TGTGCCAGCAGCGTAGGTGTGTCTAGCGCGGCAGATACGCAGTATTTT
CDR3: CASSVGVSSAADTQYF

D: NA
V: TRBV29-1
J: TRBJ1-3
length: 14
size: few
DNA: TGCAGCGCTACTGACTGGAGCTCTGGAAACACCATATATTTT
CDR3: CSATDWSSGNTIYF

D: TRBD1
V: TRBV2
J: TRBJ1-6
length: 14
size: NA
DNA: TGTGCCAGCAAACCGGGACAGGGGGGCTCACCCCTCCACTTT
CDR3: CASKPGQGGSPLHF

D: NA
V: TRBV7-9
J: TRBJ2-6
length: 14
size: NA
DNA: TGTGCCAGCAGCCGGCCCTCTGGGGCCAACGTCCTGACTTTC
CDR3: CASSRPSGANVLTF

D: TRBD1
V: TRBV29-1
J: TRBJ1-2
length: 14
size: NA
DNA: TGCAGCGTTGAAGAACAAGGACAGGGGTATGGCTACACCTTC
CDR3: CSVEEQGQGYGYTF

D: TRBD1
V: TRBV14
J: TRBJ2-7
length: 13
size: NA
DNA: TGTGCCAGCAGCGCCCAGGGGGTGGGAGAGCAGTACTTC
CDR3: CASSAQGVGEQYF

D: TRBD1
V: TRBV11-2
J: TRBJ2-2
length: 14
size: NA
DNA: TGTGCCAGCAGTTTGGGACAGGCAACCGGGGAGCTGTTTTTT
CDR3: CASSLGQATGELFF

D: NA
V: TRBV5-1
J: TRBJ2-7
length: 14
size: NA
DNA: TGCGCCAGCAGCTTGCGACCGCCAGACTACGAGCAGTACTTC
CDR3: CASSLRPPDYEQYF

D: TRBD1
V: TRBV4-3
J: TRBJ1-6
length: 16
size: NA
DNA: TGCGCCAGCAGCCAAGATTTGGCAGGGGGCCGTTCACCCCTCCACTTT
CDR3: CASSQDLAGGRSPLHF

D: NA
V: TRBV30
J: TRBJ2-7
length: 12
size: NA
DNA: TGTGCCTGGAGTTTATCACACAATGAGCAGTACTTC
CDR3: CAWSLSHNEQYF

D: TRBD1
V: TRBV2
J: TRBJ1-5
length: 19
size: NA
DNA: TGTGCCAGCAGCGGGTCCGGGACAGGGCGTATTTATAGCAATCAGCCCCAGCATTTT
CDR3: CASSGSGTGRIYSNQPQHF

D: TRBD1
V: TRBV7-2
J: TRBJ2-7
length: 14
size: NA
DNA: TGTGCCAGCAGCTCGGACAGGGGCCGCTACGAGCAGTACTTC
CDR3: CASSSDRGRYEQYF

D: NA
V: TRBV7-2
J: TRBJ2-5
length: 14
size: NA
DNA: TGTGCCAGCAGCTTATTGGCGTACCAAGAGACCCAGTACTTC
CDR3: CASSLLAYQETQYF

D: TRBD2
V: TRBV4-3
J: TRBJ2-5
length: 17
size: NA
DNA: TGCGCCAGCAGCCAAGATCCCAGCGGGGGGGCTTGGGAGACCCAGTACTTC
CDR3: CASSQDPSGGAWETQYF

D: NA
V: TRBV5-1
J: TRBJ1-1
length: 14
size: NA
DNA: TGCGCCAGCAGCTTGGAGACAAGGAACACTGAAGCTTTCTTT
CDR3: CASSLETRNTEAFF

D: NA
V: TRBV29-1
J: TRBJ2-5
length: 12
size: few
DNA: TGCAGCGTTGGAAAGGCCCAAGAGACCCAGTACTTC
CDR3: CSVGKAQETQYF

D: TRBD1
V: TRBV7-9
J: TRBJ2-7
length: 13
size: NA
DNA: TGTGCCAGCAGCTTAGGACAGGGTGGCGAGCAGTACTTC
CDR3: CASSLGQGGEQYF

D: NA
V: TRBV5-4
J: TRBJ2-2
length: 13
size: NA
DNA: TGTGCCAGCAGCTTGGACGCCACCGGGGAGCTGTTTTTT
CDR3: CASSLDATGELFF

D: TRBD1
V: TRBV29-1
J: TRBJ2-7
length: 12
size: NA
DNA: TGCAGCGTAGGGACAGCGACCTACGAGCAGTACTTC
CDR3: CSVGTATYEQYF

D: TRBD1
V: TRBV11-2
J: TRBJ1-6
length: 14
size: NA
DNA: TGTGCCAGCAGCTTGGGACAGCATAATTCACCCCTCCACTTT
CDR3: CASSLGQHNSPLHF

D: NA
V: TRBV30
J: TRBJ1-3
length: 15
size: once
DNA: TGTGCCTGGAGCGGGGACGGGAACTCTGGAAACACCATATATTTT
CDR3: CAWSGDGNSGNTIYF

D: NA
V: TRBV7-2
J: TRBJ2-1
length: 11
size: NA
DNA: TGTGCCAGCAGCAAAGGGAATGAGCAGTTCTTC
CDR3: CASSKGNEQFF

D: NA
V: TRBV25-1
J: TRBJ2-4
length: 16
size: few
DNA: TGTGCCAGCAGTGAAATGCGGGTGGGAGTGGGGAACATTCAGTACTTC
CDR3: CASSEMRVGVGNIQYF

D: NA
V: TRBV27
J: TRBJ2-1
length: 13
size: once
DNA: TGTGCCAGCTCCCTTGGGAACTACAATGAGCAGTTCTTC
CDR3: CASSLGNYNEQFF

D: NA
V: TRBV29-1
J: TRBJ2-3
length: 14
size: NA
DNA: TGCAGCGTTGAAGTTGGGGCAAGCACAGATACGCAGTATTTT
CDR3: CSVEVGASTDTQYF

D: NA
V: TRBV29-1
J: TRBJ1-4
length: 14
size: NA
DNA: TGCAGCGTTGCTTCGGGACCGGGCAATGAAAAACTGTTTTTT
CDR3: CSVASGPGNEKLFF